What follows are 3 T cell receptor beta chains derived from one specimen sequenced in a study of CD8+CD57+ T cells in acquired aplastic anemia. CD8+CD57+ cell expansion had been shown by flow cytometry in patients chosen for sequencing. TCR beta VDJ and CDR3 were profiled, and genomic DNA was the template. TCRdb passed the reads through MiXCR, listing each CDR3 protein once. This table holds about 150,000 distinct CDR3 sequences, just over 50% found once. Sequenced sample: sorted CD4+, CD8+, or CD8+CD57+ T cells (not recorded which) from PBMCs. The receptors were gathered from a human donor with aplastic anemia.

This clonotype was counted many times. The rearrangement joins TRBV6-4 to TRBJ2-2; D uncertain. V was shortened by 2 bases and J by 4 bases, with 11 bases between the two germline ends. The CDR3 has 15 residues. From germline, CDR1 is MRHNA and CDR2 SNTAGT. The CDR3 DNA reads as TGTGCCAGCAGTGACCCTTCAGCCTCCACCGGGGAGCTGTTTTTT. Translated, it gives CASSDPSASTGELFF.

This clonotype appeared a single time. The CDR3 does not end in the conserved phenylalanine or tryptophan, so this is likely a read error. The CDR3 nucleotides read TGTGCCAGCAGCCAAGAGAATTCGTGGGGAGACACCATATATCTT. This translates into CASSQENSWGDTIYL. The V and J genes are TRBV14 and TRBJ1-3; D gene unclear. Germline assignment: CDR1 SGHDN and CDR2 FVKESK. The CDR3 has 15 residues. V was shortened by 0 bases and J by 8 bases, with 14 bases between the two germline ends.

Remarks on this clonotype: It may be a read error: a sequence one base away is much more abundant. Without the conserved terminal phenylalanine or tryptophan, this CDR3 likely stems from a read error. The chain links TRBV27 to TRBJ2-7, with 8 bases fitting TRBD1. The J segment lost 5 bases and the V segment lost 3 bases, leaving 9 bases of the junction unmatched. Germline loops: CDR1 MNHEY, CDR2 SMNVEV (reference sequence). The CDR3 extends over 15 amino acids. The CDR3 coding sequence is TGTGCCAGCAGTTTCCCGGGACAGGAGGAGGACGAGCAGTACTTA. It specifies CASSFPGQEEDEQYL.